Below, one T cell receptor beta chain is given with its context. The length of the CDR3 is 14 residues. V lost 7 bases to trimming and J lost 8 bases; unmatched junction nucleotides: 10. The germline V gene has CDR1 SNHLY and CDR2 FYNNEI. The data were taken from a study of blood T cell repertoires in COVID-19. Across the study: The samples span acute and convalescent COVID-19 from the United States, Italy and Spain. T cells, B-cell-depleted T cells, or PBMCs supplied cDNA or gDNA.

Per the authors' pipeline: The authors estimated nucleated cell counts from reference gene primer amplification. Repertoires were generated with immunoSEQ multiplex PCR, while TCRdb's copy carries only in-frame clones and drops some. The V and J calls and clone size are taken from that table; D and trimming were inferred from the DNA. The sample lists 300,000 to 450,000 clones; 85% were seen once. Sequenced: peripheral blood. V gene TRBV2 combines with J gene TRBJ1-2, with 10 bases matching TRBD1. The clonotype originates from a woman between 18 and 29 years old with acute or convalescent COVID-19. CDR3 sequence: CASNRDRGQLGYTF. The CDR3 DNA follows: TGTGCCAGCAACCGCGACAGGGGGCAATTAGGCTACACCTTC.